This T cell receptor beta chain originates from a study of T cell responses to AZD1222 COVID-19 vaccine. Whole-study results and caveats: An increase in Spike-specific TCR breadth and depth was observed after two AZD1222 doses.

The CDR3 has 13 residues. V was shortened by 2 bases and J by 4 bases, with 8 bases between the two germline ends. CDR1 and CDR2 (germline): KGHSH, LQKENI. This table comes from immunoSEQ multiplex PCR, and its TCRdb copy is limited to in-frame clones, with some not included. The sample lists 100,000 to 120,000 clones, around 85% occurring once. This clone appeared a few times. No antigen is known for it. Sequences were derived from peripheral blood, sampled on day 0 of AZD1222 vaccination. This chain uses TRBV18 with TRBJ1-2; D ambiguous. This clonotype was sampled from an adult in good health. CDR3 amino acids: CASSPDGFYGYTF. The CDR3 coding sequence is TGTGCCAGCTCACCAGATGGGTTCTATGGCTACACCTTC.